One sample yielded the 32 T cell receptor beta chains listed below, sequenced in a study of blood T cell repertoires in COVID-19. Libraries were prepared by immunoSEQ multiplex PCR; TCRdb keeps only in-frame clonotypes and omits some of them. The repertoire has 490,000 or so clones, 88% of them found once; the top ten carry approximately 8.3%. The sequenced sample was PBMCs or T cells enriched from blood (not recorded which). These receptors were taken from a woman in her sixties who had recovered from COVID-19.

The chain carries TRBV6-1 and TRBJ2-7, with D possibly matching TRBD1 (7 bases). This CDR3 has 15 residues. The V gene lost 3 bases and the J gene lost 4 bases, with 16 bases spanning the gap. Germline V lookup: CDR1 MNHNS, CDR2 SASEGT. Here the CDR3 DNA reads TGTGCCAGCAGTGATGCGGGACAGTCCACGTACGAGCAGTACGTC. Translation gives CASSDAGQSTYEQYV.

About this clone: Other nucleotide sequences from this sample produce the same CDR3. The rearrangement joins TRBV24-1 to TRBJ2-3; the match to TRBD1 covers 7 bases. The germline gives CDR1 KGHDR, CDR2 SFDVKD. The CDR3 length is 14 residues. The J segment lost 5 bases and the V segment lost 1 base, leaving 2 bases of the junction unmatched. The CDR3 nucleotides read TGTGCCACCAGTGATTTCAACAGGGGAGATACGCAGTATTTT. It is translated as CATSDFNRGDTQYF.

This sequence joins TRBV25-1 and TRBJ2-2; 8 nucleotides match TRBD2. V shed 6 bases, J shed 7 bases, and the junction held 10 bases outside the gene matches. Germline CDR1 is MGHDK and CDR2 is SYGVNS. CDR3 length: 15 residues. As DNA, the CDR3 is TGTGCCAGCAGCCAGAGTAGCGGGGATATCGGGGAGCTGTTTTTT. As protein: CASSQSSGDIGELFF. The full variable domain, rest sourced from reference TRBV25-1 and TRBJ2-2, is EADIYQTPRYLVIGTGKKITLECSQTMGHDKMYWYQQDPGMELHLIHYSYGVNSTEKGDLSSESTVSRIRTEHFPLTLESARPSHTSQYLCASSQSSGDIGELFFGEGSRLTVL.

For the CDR3, the DNA is TGTGCCAGCAGTTACCAGCGGGGGAACACCGGGGAGCTGTTTTTT. Its translation: CASSYQRGNTGELFF. The genes are TRBV6-2 or TRBV6-3 and TRBJ2-2, with 7 positions matching TRBD2. J gave up 1 base and V 2 bases, and 1 base lay outside the gene matches. CDR3 size: 15 residues. From germline, CDR1 is MNHEY and CDR2 SVGEGT.

In this sample, this clone turned up once. The CDR3, as DNA: TGTGCCAGTAGTATCGGACAGGGGGCTCCTACTTCACCCCTCCACTTT. Translated: CASSIGQGAPTSPLHF. The V gene is TRBV19, the J gene TRBJ1-6; 11 bases fit TRBD1. The germline gives CDR1 LNHDA, CDR2 SQIVND (reference sequence). V lost 3 bases to trimming and J lost 9 bases; unmatched junction nucleotides: 7. The CDR3 contains 16 residues. The full variable domain, its missing parts supplied by reference TRBV19 and TRBJ1-6, is DGGITQSPKYLFRKEGQNVTLSCEQNLNHDAMYWYRQDPGQGLRLIYYSQIVNDFQKGDIAEGYSVSREKKESFPLTVTSAQKNPTAFYLCASSIGQGAPTSPLHFGNGTRLTVT.

This clone was counted a few times. The chain joins TRBV6-1 to TRBJ1-5; D perhaps matches TRBD1 (6 bases). Germline CDR1 and CDR2: MNHNS and SASEGT. With 0 bases removed from V and 3 bases from J, the gap between germline ends came to 15 bases. The CDR3 has 17 amino acids. CDR3 region: CASSEAGAKGVNQPQHF. The CDR3 DNA sequence: TGTGCCAGCAGTGAAGCGGGTGCGAAGGGGGTCAATCAGCCCCAGCATTTT.

The gene calls are TRBV5-1 and TRBJ1-6; D might be TRBD1 (6 bases). Germline V gene lookup returns CDR1 SGHRS and CDR2 YFSETQ. The CDR3 spans 15 residues. Trimming removed 4 bases from V and 10 bases from J, with 18 bases in between. The CDR3 DNA reads TGCGCCAGCAGCCCATCAACCCCAGGGGAGTCACCCCTCCACTTT. It encodes CASSPSTPGESPLHF.

This clone was seen only once. CDR3: CASSLGTRRKTGELFF. DNA for the CDR3: TGCGCCAGCAGCTTGGGGACTAGACGCAAGACCGGGGAGCTGTTTTTT. This chain links TRBV5-1 with TRBJ2-2, with 7 bases lining up with TRBD2. V shed 0 bases, J shed 5 bases, and the junction held 7 bases outside the gene matches. The CDR3 runs to 16 residues. CDR1 is SGHRS and CDR2 is YFSETQ in the germline V gene.

This clone was seen only once. The chain couples TRBV4-1 to TRBJ1-2; 9 nucleotides line up with TRBD1. Germline-derived CDR1 and CDR2 are MGHRA and YSYEKL. There are 15 residues in the CDR3. V was pared by 2 bases and J by 4 bases, with 5 bases of the junction left unmatched. This CDR3 is CASSQSGQGTYGYTF. The CDR3 coding sequence is TGCGCCAGCAGCCAATCGGGACAGGGAACCTATGGCTACACCTTC.

This chain joins TRBV2 and TRBJ2-7; 9 nucleotides match TRBD1. After removal of 2 bases from V and 3 bases from J, the junction contained 8 bases not matched to a gene. This CDR3 has 16 amino acids. The germline V gene has CDR1 SNHLY and CDR2 FYNNEI. The CDR3 here is CASSEPQGALSYEQYF. The CDR3 bases are TGTGCCAGCAGTGAACCACAGGGGGCTTTGAGCTACGAGCAGTACTTC.

The sample holds one count of this clone. The chain recombines TRBV11-2 with TRBJ2-5; D remains ambiguous. Trimming took off 3 bases at V and 5 bases at J, with 4 bases between the two ends. The CDR3 is made up of 11 amino acids. Germline V gene sequence: CDR1 SGHAT, CDR2 FQNNGV. CDR3 sequence (DNA): TGTGCCAGCAGCTTCGGGGAGACCCAGTACTTC. This codes for CASSFGETQYF.

This chain links TRBV5-8 with TRBJ2-3; 10 nucleotides line up with TRBD2. Germline CDR1 SGHTS, CDR2 YDEGEE. The V segment lost 0 bases and the J segment 3 bases; nucleotides outside the gene matches: 4. The CDR3 length is 16 residues. The CDR3 bases are TGTGCCAGCAGCTTGGAGGCTAGCGGGGGAACAGATACGCAGTATTTT. As protein: CASSLEASGGTDTQYF.

This chain links TRBV6-1 with TRBJ2-3; 8 bases agree with TRBD2. The trim removed 0 bases at V and 7 bases at J, leaving 9 bases unmatched. The CDR3 is 16 amino acids. Germline V gene lookup returns CDR1 MNHNS and CDR2 SASEGT. This CDR3 is CASSEAIGGAGNTQYF. The CDR3 DNA is TGTGCCAGCAGTGAAGCCATCGGGGGGGCCGGTAATACGCAGTATTTT.

The chain has TRBV6-5 and TRBJ1-2; no firm D call. The CDR3 totals 12 residues. Between the trimmed V and J ends, which lost 8 bases and 7 bases, there was a span of 14 bases. The germline V gene has CDR1 MNHEY and CDR2 SVGAGI. The CDR3 region has the DNA TGTGCCAGCGTGGAGGGATTGGTTGGCTACACCTTC. Protein product: CASVEGLVGYTF.

The V and J genes are TRBV19 and TRBJ2-3, with 9 bases aligning to TRBD1. The CDR3 is 18 residues long. In germline, CDR1 is LNHDA, CDR2 SQIVND (reference sequence). V shed 9 bases, J shed 0 bases, and the junction held 16 bases outside the gene matches. CDR3 loop: CASKGTGFFDSSTDTQYF. The CDR3 DNA follows: TGTGCCAGCAAGGGGACAGGGTTTTTCGATTCTAGCACAGATACGCAGTATTTT. Drawing the rest from reference TRBV19 and TRBJ2-3, the complete variable domain is DGGITQSPKYLFRKEGQNVTLSCEQNLNHDAMYWYRQDPGQGLRLIYYSQIVNDFQKGDIAEGYSVSREKKESFPLTVTSAQKNPTAFYLCASKGTGFFDSSTDTQYFGPGTRLTVL.

The chain uses TRBV5-4 and TRBJ2-7; 8 bases are shared with TRBD1. The CDR3 runs 15 residues. Trimming at V came to 2 bases and at J to 5 bases, leaving 9 bases not matched to a gene. Germline V gene sequence: CDR1 SGHNT, CDR2 YYREEE (reference sequence). DNA of the CDR3: TGTGCCAGCAGCTTAGTGTCGACAGGGGTCCACGAGCAGTACTTC. Residues: CASSLVSTGVHEQYF.

This clone was counted only a few times. V is TRBV10-1 and J is TRBJ2-7; 7 bases are a match to TRBD1. The CDR3 totals 13 residues. Germline CDR1 WNHNN, CDR2 SYGVQD (reference sequence). With V trimmed by 10 bases and J by 3 bases, 9 bases remained unmatched. CDR3 protein: CAIPGQNYYEQYF. The CDR3 DNA sequence: TGCGCCATCCCGGGACAGAACTACTACGAGCAGTACTTC.

V usage is TRBV18 and J usage is TRBJ2-3; D remains unclear. The length of the CDR3 is 14 residues. Germline CDR1 is KGHSH and CDR2 is LQKENI. V was shortened by 3 bases and J by 4 bases, with 11 bases between the two germline ends. The CDR3, as DNA: TGTGCCAGCTCACCGCCAGTCAAGTCAGATACGCAGTATTTT. Protein product: CASSPPVKSDTQYF.

The chain is built from TRBV29-1 and TRBJ1-3; unclear D gene. V lost 4 bases to trimming and J lost 3 bases, with 7 bases between them. This CDR3 has 12 amino acids. Germline CDR1 SQVTM, CDR2 ANQGSEA. CDR3: CSVVGGGNTIYF. DNA of the CDR3: TGCAGCGTTGTTGGCGGTGGAAACACCATATATTTT.

This chain connects TRBV5-6 to TRBJ1-4, with D possibly matching TRBD1 (5 bases). Germline values: CDR1 SGHDT, CDR2 YYEEEE. The CDR3 is made up of 15 amino acids. Deletions cut 0 bases from V and 5 bases from J, with 11 bases between. Here the CDR3 DNA reads TGTGCCAGCAGCTTGGCAGGCGGGGGAAATGAAAAACTGTTTTTT. This translates into CASSLAGGGNEKLFF.

V gene TRBV12-2 combines with J gene TRBJ1-1; TRBD1, the table's D call, lacks a check against the DNA. TRBV12-2 is assigned pseudogene status. This CDR3 contains 14 residues. The CDR3 protein is CASRLDREFTEAFF. The CDR3 DNA is TGTGCAAGTCGCTTAGACAGGGAATTCACTGAAGCTTTCTTT.

J is TRBJ1-2 and V is TRBV7-2; D is undetermined. The V and J ends lost 2 bases and 0 bases respectively, with 10 bases between them. CDR1 and CDR2 (germline): SGHTA, FQGNSA. The CDR3 runs 15 residues. The DNA for the CDR3 is TGTGCCAGCAGCTTACGTGGAGGTGCTAACTATGGCTACACCTTC. Protein product: CASSLRGGANYGYTF.

This sequence joins TRBV10-3 and TRBJ2-7; 7 bases are shared with TRBD2. In germline, CDR1 is ENHRY, CDR2 SYGVKD. V shed 0 bases, J shed 4 bases, and the junction held 3 bases outside the gene matches. There are 14 residues in the CDR3. This chain's CDR3 is CAISESGGEYEQYF. CDR3 bases: TGTGCCATCAGTGAGTCGGGAGGGGAGTACGAGCAGTACTTC.

The chain uses TRBV19 and TRBJ1-5; D is undetermined. Germline lookup yields CDR1 LNHDA and CDR2 SQIVND (reference sequence). V dropped 5 bases and J dropped 5 bases, with 10 bases sitting between them. This CDR3 region has 13 residues. CDR3 DNA sequence: TGTGCCAGTAGTGTCACGTTAGATCAGCCCCAGCATTTT. Translated: CASSVTLDQPQHF.

This chain connects TRBV30 to TRBJ2-3; the D gene is possibly TRBD2 (5 bases). V lost 5 bases, J lost 8 bases, and 8 bases lay in between. CDR3 length: 10 residues. The germline V gene encodes CDR1 GTSNPN and CDR2 SVGIG (reference sequence). Here the CDR3 reads CAWGEFTQYF. For the CDR3, the DNA is TGTGCCTGGGGGGAGTTTACGCAGTATTTT.

This chain connects TRBV18 to TRBJ1-5, with D tentatively TRBD1 (6 bases). Germline values: CDR1 KGHSH, CDR2 LQKENI. CDR3 size: 15 residues. The V end lost 5 bases, the J end lost 4 bases, and 15 bases lay between the germline ends. The CDR3 region is CASSSLGAGNQPQHF. CDR3 nucleotides: TGTGCCAGCTCATCCCTGGGGGCTGGGAATCAGCCCCAGCATTTT.

This clone was recorded only once. This chain joins TRBV2 and TRBJ2-2, with D possibly being TRBD1 (5 bases). The V and J ends lost 6 bases and 4 bases respectively, with 15 bases between them. CDR1 is SNHLY and CDR2 is FYNNEI in the germline V gene. The CDR3 contains 15 residues. As DNA, the CDR3 is TGTGCCAGCAGCCGGTGGCAGGGAAGCACCGGGGAGCTGTTTTTT. This encodes CASSRWQGSTGELFF. The whole variable domain, filled in from reference TRBV2 and TRBJ2-2, reads EPEVTQTPSHQVTQMGQEVILRCVPISNHLYFYWYRQILGQKVEFLVSFYNNEISEKSEIFDDQFSVERPDGSNFTLKIRSTKLEDSAMYFCASSRWQGSTGELFFGEGSRLTVL.

The CDR3, as DNA: TGTGCCACCAGTGACCCGGCCCGCCCTAGAAAGTACTTC. This encodes CATSDPARPRKYF. This chain joins TRBV24-1 and TRBJ2-5; D gene uncertain. The CDR3 covers 13 residues. Trimming removed 4 bases from V and 12 bases from J, with 17 bases in between. The V gene's germline CDR1 is KGHDR and CDR2 SFDVKD.

The V call is TRBV2, the J call TRBJ1-1; 10 positions agree with TRBD1. Trimming took 3 bases from V and 5 from J; bases not matched to a gene: 3. Looked up from germline, CDR1 is SNHLY and CDR2 is FYNNEI. The CDR3 runs to 14 residues. For the CDR3, the DNA is TGTGCCAGCAGTGACGGGACAGGGGTAACTGAAGCTTTCTTT. It codes for CASSDGTGVTEAFF.

This chain uses TRBV7-6 with TRBJ1-2; 9 positions agree with TRBD1. Trimming took 0 bases from V and 3 from J; bases not matched to a gene: 8. This CDR3 is built from 17 residues. Germline V CDR1 and CDR2: SGHVS, FNYEAQ. CDR3 loop: CASSLALWGQGDYGYTF. DNA of the CDR3: TGTGCCAGCAGCTTAGCCCTATGGGGACAGGGCGACTATGGCTACACCTTC.

The V call is TRBV13, the J call TRBJ2-5; 10 positions match TRBD1. V trimming: 3 bases; J trimming: 4 bases; junction bases outside the gene matches: 5. Germline V gene data show CDR1 as PRHDT and CDR2 as FYEKMQ (reference sequence). The CDR3 covers 15 residues. CDR3 in amino acids: CASSFTGTGVETQYF. In DNA, the CDR3 is TGTGCCAGCAGCTTCACCGGGACAGGGGTAGAGACCCAGTACTTC.

The chain carries TRBV5-1 and TRBJ2-7; TRBD1 agrees at 7 bases. V lost 2 bases, J lost 12 bases, and 17 bases stayed unmatched. The CDR3 is 15 residues long. The germline CDR1 and CDR2 sequences are SGHRS and YFSETQ. The DNA of the CDR3 is TGCGCCAGCAGCTTCGGAGACAGGGATTCTTCGATTTGGTACGTC. Its translation: CASSFGDRDSSIWYV.